This T cell receptor (beta chain) was sequenced in a study of Graves' ophthalmopathy and Graves' hyperthyroidism. TCR beta CDR3 regions were amplified from RNA transcripts. The authors performed first-round RT-PCR with HTBI primers and then a second-round multiplex PCR. One entry per CDR3 protein results from TCRdb running MiXCR on the multiplex PCR reads. The sample lists around 660,000 distinct CDR3 sequences, roughly 39% occurring once. Ophthalmopathy donors showed moderate-to-severe activity, CAS ≥3, NOSPECS ≥4 and a duration under 3 months. Germline assignment: CDR1 SQVTM and CDR2 ANQGSEA. V lost 3 bases and J lost 2; bases outside the gene matches: 5. CDR3 length: 14 amino acids.

V and J are TRBV29-1 and TRBJ1-2, with TRBD1 identical over 8 bases. The sample was peripheral blood. The clonotype originates from an adult man with Graves' ophthalmopathy. The DNA of the CDR3 is TGCAGCGTTGACAGGACAGGGTCGAACTATGGCTACACCTTC. Amino acids: CSVDRTGSNYGYTF. Full variable domain (rest looked up from reference TRBV29-1 and TRBJ1-2): SAVISQKPSRDICQRGTSLTIQCQVDSQVTMMFWYRQQPGQSLTLIATANQGSEATYESGFVIDKFPISRPNLTFSTLTVSNMSPEDSSIYLCSVDRTGSNYGYTFGSGTRLTVV.